These T cell receptor beta chains were read from a single sample in a study of breast tumors, draining lymph nodes, adjacent tissues. TCRdb passed the multiplex PCR reads through MiXCR, listing each CDR3 protein once. Of approximately 100,000 distinct CDR3 sequences detected, about 20% appear once; the ten largest clones hold roughly 1.3%. The specimen was axillary lymph node tissue. The receptor source for this set is a female donor with breast cancer. Some clones in this sample may be carry-over from other donors' samples. CDR3s include the opening cysteine and the closing phenylalanine or tryptophan. Each record gives: V gene, clone size, D gene, J gene, CDR3 DNA, CDR3 protein. D genes are given only for firm matches. Clone sizes are given selectively: once, few, many, or a class where the clone is expanded.

>TRBV20-1|many|NA|TRBJ2-3
TGCAGTGCTAGTAAGAGGGCGAGCGCGTTAATCACAGATACGCAGTATTTT
CSASKRASALITDTQYF
>TRBV4-1|many|NA|TRBJ1-5
TGCGCCAGCAGCCAAGTGGAGGCAGATCAGCCCCAGCATTTT
CASSQVEADQPQHF
>TRBV5-1|NA|TRBD1|TRBJ1-5
TGCGCCAGCAGCCCGGACGGACAGGGGAATCAGCCCCAGCATTTT
CASSPDGQGNQPQHF
>TRBV2|many|NA|TRBJ2-1
TGTGCCAGCAGTGAGTTTACACCCGGGACTGAGCAGTTCTTC
CASSEFTPGTEQFF
>TRBV20-1|many|TRBD1|TRBJ2-1
TGCAGTGCTAGAGGGACAGGGGCTAATAAGCAGTTCTTC
CSARGTGANKQFF
>TRBV2|many|NA|TRBJ2-3
TGTGCCAGCAGTGGAAACCGCGTGCAGTATTTT
CASSGNRVQYF
>TRBV5-1|many|NA|TRBJ2-1
TGCGCCAGCAGCCGGAATGGGGGCTCCTACAATGAGCAGTTCTTC
CASSRNGGSYNEQFF
>TRBV12-3/TRBV12-4|few|TRBD2|TRBJ2-1
TGTGCCAGCAGTTTTCGTACCCGCGGACTAGCGGGAGGTCAGGGCTACAATGAGCAGTTCTTC
CASSFRTRGLAGGQGYNEQFF
>TRBV27|few|NA|TRBJ1-4
TGTGCCAGCAGACCCCACAGTTTAGAAAAACTGTTTTTT
CASRPHSLEKLFF
>TRBV19|many|NA|TRBJ1-3
TGTGCCAGTAGCCGGACCGGGAACTCTGGAAACACCATATATTTT
CASSRTGNSGNTIYF
>TRBV12-3/TRBV12-4|many|NA|TRBJ2-7
TGTGCCAGCAGCCCCATGGGACCTTCCTACGAGCAGTACTTC
CASSPMGPSYEQYF